This is a list of T cell receptor beta chains from one sample in a study of shared clonotypes between healthy human individuals. Using immunoSEQ multiplex PCR, the repertoire was profiled, and TCRdb retains in-frame clones only, with some absent. The sample has approximately 1.5 million clones; nearly 99% are singletons. Sample: naive CD4+ T cells sorted from blood. The receptors derive from a man under 40 in good health. The CDR3 runs from the conserved cysteine through the conserved F or W. D genes are given only for firm matches. Only some rows state a clone size, as once, few, many or a class for expanded clones.

J gene: TRBJ2-2
V gene: TRBV11-3
D gene: TRBD2
clone size: NA
CDR3 protein: CASSLATLAGGNTGELFF
CDR3 DNA: TGTGCCAGCAGCTTAGCCACATTAGCGGGAGGGAACACCGGGGAGCTGTTTTTT

J gene: TRBJ2-7
V gene: TRBV11-2
D gene: TRBD1
clone size: NA
CDR3 protein: CASSLAGTGGYEQYF
CDR3 DNA: TGTGCCAGCAGCTTAGCGGGGACAGGGGGCTACGAGCAGTACTTC

J gene: TRBJ2-1
V gene: TRBV7-2
D gene: NA
clone size: NA
CDR3 protein: CASSLVGRLANAYNEQFF
CDR3 DNA: TGTGCCAGCAGCTTAGTAGGTCGGCTAGCGAATGCCTACAATGAGCAGTTCTTC

J gene: TRBJ2-1
V gene: TRBV10-1
D gene: NA
clone size: NA
CDR3 protein: CASSVGTGVDEQFF
CDR3 DNA: TGCGCCAGCAGTGTAGGAACGGGAGTGGATGAGCAGTTCTTC

J gene: TRBJ2-3
V gene: TRBV27
D gene: TRBD1
clone size: once
CDR3 protein: CASSVQGTGDTQYF
CDR3 DNA: TGTGCCAGCAGTGTACAGGGGACGGGAGATACGCAGTATTTT

J gene: TRBJ2-3
V gene: TRBV5-6
D gene: TRBD1
clone size: NA
CDR3 protein: CASSFGQDNTDTQYF
CDR3 DNA: TGTGCCAGCAGTTTTGGACAGGACAACACAGATACGCAGTATTTT

J gene: TRBJ1-2
V gene: TRBV4-3
D gene: TRBD1
clone size: once
CDR3 protein: CASSSGQLRGYTF
CDR3 DNA: TGCGCCAGCAGCTCGGGACAGTTGCGTGGCTACACCTTC

J gene: TRBJ2-1
V gene: TRBV7-2
D gene: NA
clone size: NA
CDR3 protein: CASSLVGREQFF
CDR3 DNA: TGTGCCAGCAGCTTAGTGGGAAGAGAGCAGTTCTTC

J gene: TRBJ2-5
V gene: TRBV7-3
D gene: TRBD2
clone size: NA
CDR3 protein: CASSQSGRPQETQYF
CDR3 DNA: TGTGCCAGCAGCCAAAGCGGGAGACCTCAAGAGACCCAGTACTTC

J gene: TRBJ2-3
V gene: TRBV5-8
D gene: NA
clone size: NA
CDR3 protein: CASSLGRTDTQYF
CDR3 DNA: TGTGCCAGCAGCTTGGGCCGCACAGATACGCAGTATTTT

J gene: TRBJ2-6
V gene: TRBV6-1
D gene: NA
clone size: NA
CDR3 protein: CASGVGTAANVLTF
CDR3 DNA: TGTGCCAGCGGGGTCGGGACGGCGGCCAACGTCCTGACTTTC

J gene: TRBJ2-7
V gene: TRBV6-5
D gene: NA
clone size: NA
CDR3 protein: CASSRDGTYEQYF
CDR3 DNA: TGTGCCAGCAGCCGGGACGGAACCTACGAGCAGTACTTC

J gene: TRBJ1-5
V gene: TRBV11-2
D gene: NA
clone size: NA
CDR3 protein: CASSLESRGNQPQHF
CDR3 DNA: TGTGCCAGCAGCTTAGAGTCCAGGGGCAATCAGCCCCAGCATTTT

J gene: TRBJ1-2
V gene: TRBV2
D gene: NA
clone size: once
CDR3 protein: CASSEHTQGGYTF
CDR3 DNA: TGTGCCAGCAGCGAACATACACAGGGTGGCTACACCTTC

J gene: TRBJ2-2
V gene: TRBV27
D gene: NA
clone size: NA
CDR3 protein: CASSLLGTGGELFF
CDR3 DNA: TGTGCCAGCAGTTTGCTCGGGACTGGCGGGGAGCTGTTTTTT

J gene: TRBJ2-6
V gene: TRBV7-9
D gene: NA
clone size: NA
CDR3 protein: CASSLSSGANVLTF
CDR3 DNA: TGTGCCAGCAGCTTATCCTCGGGGGCCAACGTCCTGACTTTC

J gene: TRBJ2-7
V gene: TRBV4-3
D gene: TRBD1
clone size: NA
CDR3 protein: CASSQDTGQGGHEQYF
CDR3 DNA: TGCGCCAGCAGCCAAGATACGGGACAGGGCGGTCACGAGCAGTACTTC

J gene: TRBJ2-5
V gene: TRBV4-3
D gene: NA
clone size: NA
CDR3 protein: CASSQDSWTRQETQYF
CDR3 DNA: TGCGCCAGCAGCCAAGACTCCTGGACCAGACAAGAGACCCAGTACTTC

J gene: TRBJ2-6
V gene: TRBV9
D gene: NA
clone size: NA
CDR3 protein: CASSGQGGWTGANVLTF
CDR3 DNA: TGTGCCAGCAGCGGTCAGGGTGGTTGGACTGGGGCCAACGTCCTGACTTTC

J gene: TRBJ2-3
V gene: TRBV15
D gene: NA
clone size: NA
CDR3 protein: CATSLGGVGTDTQYF
CDR3 DNA: TGTGCCACCAGTCTCGGGGGAGTCGGCACAGATACGCAGTATTTT

J gene: TRBJ2-3
V gene: TRBV5-6
D gene: NA
clone size: NA
CDR3 protein: CASSLQGWYSTDTQYF
CDR3 DNA: TGTGCCAGCAGCTTGCAGGGCTGGTACAGCACAGATACGCAGTATTTT

J gene: TRBJ2-7
V gene: TRBV5-4
D gene: NA
clone size: NA
CDR3 protein: CASRREGREQYF
CDR3 DNA: TGTGCCAGCAGGAGAGAGGGTCGGGAGCAGTACTTC

J gene: TRBJ2-7
V gene: TRBV28
D gene: TRBD1
clone size: NA
CDR3 protein: CASVRQGVNYEQYF
CDR3 DNA: TGTGCCAGCGTCAGACAGGGGGTAAACTACGAGCAGTACTTC

J gene: TRBJ2-7
V gene: TRBV5-4
D gene: TRBD1
clone size: NA
CDR3 protein: CASSLSGTGAYEQYF
CDR3 DNA: TGTGCCAGCAGCTTGAGTGGGACAGGAGCCTACGAGCAGTACTTC

J gene: TRBJ2-2
V gene: TRBV7-9
D gene: TRBD2
clone size: NA
CDR3 protein: CASSPRRLAGRANTGELFF
CDR3 DNA: TGTGCCAGCAGCCCACGAAGGCTAGCGGGGCGCGCGAACACCGGGGAGCTGTTTTTT